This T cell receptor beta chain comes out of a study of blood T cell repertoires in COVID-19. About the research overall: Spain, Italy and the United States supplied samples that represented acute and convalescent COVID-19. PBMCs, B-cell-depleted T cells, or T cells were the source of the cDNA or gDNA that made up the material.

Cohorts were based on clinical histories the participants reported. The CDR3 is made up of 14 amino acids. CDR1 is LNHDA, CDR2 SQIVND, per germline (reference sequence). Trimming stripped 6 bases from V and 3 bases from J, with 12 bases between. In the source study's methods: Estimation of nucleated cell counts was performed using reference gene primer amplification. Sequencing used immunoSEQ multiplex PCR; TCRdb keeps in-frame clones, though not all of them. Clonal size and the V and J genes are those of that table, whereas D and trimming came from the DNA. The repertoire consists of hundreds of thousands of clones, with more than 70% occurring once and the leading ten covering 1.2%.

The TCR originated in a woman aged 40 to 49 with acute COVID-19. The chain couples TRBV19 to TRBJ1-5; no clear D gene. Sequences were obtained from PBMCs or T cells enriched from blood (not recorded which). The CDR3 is CASRYNGLNQPQHF. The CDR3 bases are TGTGCCAGTAGGTACAATGGGCTCAATCAGCCCCAGCATTTT. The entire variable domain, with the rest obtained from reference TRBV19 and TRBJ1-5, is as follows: DGGITQSPKYLFRKEGQNVTLSCEQNLNHDAMYWYRQDPGQGLRLIYYSQIVNDFQKGDIAEGYSVSREKKESFPLTVTSAQKNPTAFYLCASRYNGLNQPQHFGDGTRLSIL.